These 25 T cell receptor beta chains were sequenced from one sample in a study of CD8+CD57+ T cells in acquired aplastic anemia. According to the study, genomic DNA was the template for TCR beta VDJ and CDR3 profiling. MiXCR, run by TCRdb on the reads, gives a single entry per CDR3 protein. The sample lists roughly 170,000 distinct CDR3 sequences; less than 50% were seen once. Patients picked for sequencing had shown CD8+CD57+ cell expansion detected by flow cytometry. The specimen was sorted CD4+, CD8+, or CD8+CD57+ T cells (not recorded which) from PBMCs. The receptor set was obtained from a human donor with aplastic anemia.

The genes are TRBV20-1 and TRBJ2-3; 8 bases align to TRBD1. Losses at the gene ends were 0 bases for V and 4 bases for J; bases not matched to a gene: 3. Germline V CDR1 and CDR2: DFQATT, SNEGSKA (reference sequence). The CDR3 consists of 14 residues. CDR3 in amino acids: CSARDETGADTQYF. DNA of the CDR3: TGCAGTGCTAGAGATGAGACAGGGGCAGATACGCAGTATTTT.

In this sample, this clonotype turned up many times. The V and J genes are TRBV2 and TRBJ2-4, with unresolved D. Germline-derived CDR1 and CDR2 are SNHLY and FYNNEI. The CDR3 spans 13 residues. Trimming cost V 4 bases and J 7 bases, with 11 bases left between them. CDR3 amino acids: CASSVNRENIQYF. In DNA form, the CDR3 reads TGTGCCAGCAGTGTCAACAGAGAGAACATTCAGTACTTC.

This clonotype was detected many times. The genes are TRBV6-1 and TRBJ1-6, with TRBD1 identical over 9 bases. CDR3 length: 15 residues. V gave up 5 bases and J gave up 5 bases; unmatched junction bases: 4. CDR1 is MNHNS, CDR2 SASEGT, per germline. For the CDR3, the DNA is TGTGCCAGCAGTCCCGACAGGGGGAATAATTCACCCCTCCACTTT. Its protein is CASSPDRGNNSPLHF.

The V and J genes are TRBV15 and TRBJ2-5; D unclear. In germline, CDR1 is LNHNV, CDR2 YYDKDF (reference sequence). The CDR3 extends over 12 amino acids. V was cut by 3 bases and J by 5 bases, with 7 bases left in between. As DNA, the CDR3 is TGTGCCACCAGCAGTGGTATTGAGACCCAGTACTTC. It translates to CATSSGIETQYF.

This clonotype was seen a few times. V and J are TRBV7-3 and TRBJ2-5; 7 bases map to TRBD2. J lost 2 bases, V lost 5 bases, and 2 bases had no gene match. CDR1 is SGHTA and CDR2 is FQGTGA in the germline V gene. This CDR3 spans 13 amino acids. The CDR3 DNA reads TGTGCCAGCAGCCGACTAGCACAAGAGACCCAGTACTTC. It specifies CASSRLAQETQYF. The full variable domain, in which reference TRBV7-3 and TRBJ2-5 provide the parts outside the CDR3, is GAGVSQTPSNKVTEKGKYVELRCDPISGHTALYWYRQSLGQGPEFLIYFQGTGAADDSGLPNDRFFAVRPEGSVSTLKIQRTERGDSAVYLCASSRLAQETQYFGPGTRLLVL.

This chain links TRBV12-3 or TRBV12-4 with TRBJ1-2, with a weak D call TRBD1 (5 bases). The CDR3 runs 15 residues. Trimming took 1 base from V and 4 from J, leaving 13 bases between them. CDR3 amino acids: CASSLGQKHSYGYTF. The CDR3 nucleotides are TGTGCCAGCAGTTTAGGACAGAAACATTCCTATGGCTACACCTTC.

The gene calls are TRBV6-1 and TRBJ2-2; D is unresolved. CDR1 MNHNS and CDR2 SASEGT come from the germline V gene. The CDR3 spans 12 residues. Trimming removed 9 bases from V and 5 bases from J, with 10 bases in between. The CDR3 DNA reads as TGTGCCAGTTGCAGGCCGACCGGGGAGCTGTTTTTT. The encoded protein is CASCRPTGELFF.

This clonotype has ten or more counts. The chain employs TRBV28 and TRBJ2-7; perhaps D is TRBD1 or TRBD2 (6 bases each). CDR3 size: 14 residues. With 5 bases removed from V and 1 base from J, the gap between germline ends came to 12 bases. Germline V CDR1 and CDR2: MDHEN, SYDVKM. As DNA, the CDR3 is TGTGCCAGCAGTCCTCCGGGGGCTTCCTACGAGCAGTACTTC. This translates into CASSPPGASYEQYF.

This chain uses TRBV20-1 with TRBJ2-2, with TRBD2 as a possible D gene (6 bases). CDR3 length: 14 residues. The V gene lost 2 bases and the J gene lost 5 bases, with 12 bases spanning the gap. CDR1 DFQATT and CDR2 SNEGSKA come from the germline V gene (reference sequence). The CDR3 loop reads CSARRRDWTGELFF. DNA of the CDR3: TGCAGTGCTAGACGGCGGGACTGGACCGGGGAGCTGTTTTTT.

Remarks on this clonotype: This likely comes from a read error, as the CDR3 has no conserved phenylalanine or tryptophan at its end. The chain is built from TRBV10-2 and TRBJ2-1; D remains ambiguous. This CDR3 spans 13 amino acids. The germline V gene has CDR1 WSHSY and CDR2 SAAADI. The CDR3 DNA reads TGCGCCAGCAGTGCCTACAGTTACAGTGAGCAGTTCTAC. Translation: CASSAYSYSEQFY.

This clonotype showed up just a few times. CDR3 DNA sequence: TGCAGCGTCGACCCGGGACAGGGGGCGAAAGAGCAGTACTTC. Translation gives CSVDPGQGAKEQYF. The gene calls are TRBV29-1 and TRBJ2-7; 12 nucleotides match TRBD1. In germline, CDR1 is SQVTM, CDR2 ANQGSEA. CDR3 length: 14 amino acids. Trimming removed 6 bases from V and 7 bases from J; junction bases left unmatched: 10.

The J gene is TRBJ2-5, the V gene TRBV2; no clear D. The CDR3 has 15 amino acids. Trimming left V 4 bases short and J 0 bases short, with 12 bases between. Germline CDR1 SNHLY, CDR2 FYNNEI. CDR3 coding DNA: TGTGCCAGCAGTGGACTGAATAGGCACCAAGAGACCCAGTACTTC. Its translation is CASSGLNRHQETQYF. The full variable domain, its missing parts supplied by reference TRBV2 and TRBJ2-5, is EPEVTQTPSHQVTQMGQEVILRCVPISNHLYFYWYRQILGQKVEFLVSFYNNEISEKSEIFDDQFSVERPDGSNFTLKIRSTKLEDSAMYFCASSGLNRHQETQYFGPGTRLLVL.

The chain couples TRBV20-1 to TRBJ2-7, with TRBD2 matching 7 bases. V was clipped by 6 bases and J by 3 bases; unmatched bases: 8. The germline CDR1 and CDR2 sequences are DFQATT and SNEGSKA (reference sequence). This CDR3 is built from 13 residues. CDR3 nucleotides: TGCAGTGCCGCGACGGGAGGCAGCTACGAGCAGTACTTC. This codes for CSAATGGSYEQYF.

This chain uses TRBV9 with TRBJ2-7; TRBD2 matches at 9 bases. Germline V gene sequence: CDR1 SGDLS, CDR2 YYNGEE. This CDR3 comprises 15 residues. The trim removed 1 base at V and 6 bases at J, leaving 8 bases unmatched. The CDR3 bases are TGTGCCAGCAGCGTATCTAGCGGGACGGGGGGCGAGCAGTACTTC. It yields the protein CASSVSSGTGGEQYF.

The CDR3 spells CASSVTGGRSADTQYF. The CDR3 DNA is TGTGCCAGCAGCGTAACGGGGGGGCGGAGTGCAGATACGCAGTATTTT. The V call is TRBV9, the J call TRBJ2-3, with 8 bases that match TRBD2. The germline gives CDR1 SGDLS, CDR2 YYNGEE. With V trimmed by 1 base and J by 4 bases, 8 bases remained unmatched. The CDR3 runs to 16 residues. The complete variable domain, with remaining parts taken from reference TRBV9 and TRBJ2-3, reads DSGVTQTPKHLITATGQRVTLRCSPRSGDLSVYWYQQSLDQGLQFLIQYYNGEERAKGNILERFSAQQFPDLHSELNLSSLELGDSALYFCASSVTGGRSADTQYFGPGTRLTVL.

This CDR3 reads CSATGPKAGTKNIQYF. The CDR3 coding sequence is TGCAGTGCTACCGGGCCTAAGGCGGGAACCAAAAACATTCAGTACTTC. The chain carries TRBV20-1 and TRBJ2-4; a possible D gene is TRBD2 (6 bases). Looked up from germline, CDR1 is DFQATT and CDR2 is SNEGSKA (reference sequence). This CDR3 is 16 amino acids long. The germline V and J ends were trimmed by 4 bases and 2 bases, with 18 bases remaining between them.

This clonotype was detected many times. The genes are TRBV7-2 and TRBJ1-3, with no clear D. V shed 2 bases and J shed 4 bases, with 15 bases lying between them. The CDR3 has 16 residues. Per the germline V gene, CDR1 is SGHTA and CDR2 is FQGNSA. The CDR3, as DNA: TGTGCCAGCAGCTTATTTGGCAATTCGGCGGGAAACACCATATATTTT. This gives the protein CASSLFGNSAGNTIYF.

In its sample, this clonotype was seen many times. This CDR3 is CASSPRGHMDHEQYF. In DNA form, the CDR3 reads TGTGCCAGCAGTCCACGTGGACATATGGACCACGAGCAGTACTTC. The chain employs TRBV12-3 or TRBV12-4 and TRBJ2-7; TRBD1 is a possible D gene (5 bases). Trimming removed 5 bases from V and 5 bases from J, with 19 bases in between. The CDR3 runs to 15 residues.

The chain carries TRBV15 and TRBJ1-3; TRBD1 matches 7 bases. CDR1 and CDR2 from the germline V gene are LNHNV and YYDKDF (reference sequence). The CDR3 length is 14 residues. V gave up 3 bases and J gave up 4 bases; unmatched junction bases: 3. The CDR3 loop is CATSSGQAGNTIYF. The DNA for the CDR3 is TGTGCCACCAGCAGTGGACAGGCGGGAAACACCATATATTTT.

This clonotype occurred once. The chain employs TRBV15 and TRBJ2-5; 12 bases map to TRBD2. Germline V gene sequence: CDR1 LNHNV, CDR2 YYDKDF (reference sequence). The V segment lost 2 bases and the J segment 2 bases; nucleotides outside the gene matches: 12. This CDR3 is 19 amino acids long. This CDR3 is CATSRYLAGGPKGQETQYF. The CDR3 DNA sequence: TGTGCCACCAGCAGATATCTAGCGGGGGGGCCGAAAGGGCAAGAGACCCAGTACTTC.

The chain combines TRBV19 with TRBJ1-5; 8 bases agree with TRBD1. Germline V gene lookup returns CDR1 LNHDA and CDR2 SQIVND (reference sequence). The CDR3 length is 16 residues. V lost 7 bases and J lost 6; bases outside the gene matches: 14. CDR3 DNA sequence: TGTGCCAGTAATGAGATGGGACAGGTATTCACTCAGCCCCAGCATTTT. It yields the protein CASNEMGQVFTQPQHF.

The chain employs TRBV11-2 and TRBJ2-3, with 10 positions matching TRBD2. With V trimmed by 4 bases and J by 2 bases, 6 bases remained unmatched. The CDR3 loop spans 16 amino acids. From germline, CDR1 is SGHAT and CDR2 FQNNGV. CDR3 sequence reads: CASSSKGLAYTDTQYF. CDR3 DNA sequence: TGTGCCAGCAGCTCGAAGGGACTAGCGTACACAGATACGCAGTATTTT.

A word on this clonotype: One base away lies a much larger clone, so this may be a sequencing read error. The chain uses TRBV11-3 and TRBJ2-3; 7 bases fit TRBD2. In germline, CDR1 is SGHNT, CDR2 YENEEA. The CDR3 is 13 residues long. J gave up 2 bases and V 8 bases, and 4 bases lay outside the gene matches. In DNA form, the CDR3 reads TGTGCCAGCGGGGGGGATAACACAGATACGCAGTATTTT. This encodes CASGGDNTDTQYF.

This clonotype occurred a few times. The rearrangement uses TRBV15 and TRBJ1-6; 7 nucleotides align to TRBD1. Per the germline V gene, CDR1 is LNHNV and CDR2 is YYDKDF (reference sequence). This CDR3 spans 15 amino acids. The J segment lost 11 bases and the V segment lost 1 base, leaving 8 bases of the junction unmatched. This chain's CDR3 is CATSRVDLQGPPLHF. As DNA, the CDR3 is TGTGCCACCAGCAGAGTCGATTTACAGGGGCCACCCCTCCACTTT.

The count of this clonotype is one. V gene TRBV10-3 combines with J gene TRBJ2-1; 8 bases are a match to TRBD1. CDR3 size: 14 residues. Per the germline V gene, CDR1 is ENHRY and CDR2 is SYGVKD. Trimming cost V 5 bases and J 5 bases; bases outside gene matches: 5. CDR3 residues: CAISMTGADNEQFF. For the CDR3, the DNA is TGTGCCATCAGTATGACAGGGGCGGACAATGAGCAGTTCTTC.